The T cell receptor (beta chain) described here comes from a study of blood T cell repertoires in COVID-19. Clones were sequenced by immunoSEQ multiplex PCR, and TCRdb holds only the in-frame ones, with some missing. The repertoire holds over 100,000 clones, roughly 81% seen once, with about 1.3% in the top ten. V lost 3 bases and J lost 5; bases outside the gene matches: 17. The CDR3 sequence is 18 residues long. Germline values: CDR1 MNHNS, CDR2 SASEGT. Sample: peripheral blood. This TCR was recovered from a man between 35 and 55 years old with acute or convalescent COVID-19. The chain joins TRBV6-1 to TRBJ2-5; 8 nucleotides line up with TRBD2. CDR3 in amino acids: CASSEAPGAGVFGETQYF. The CDR3 nucleotides read TGTGCCAGCAGTGAGGCCCCAGGAGCGGGAGTATTTGGGGAGACCCAGTACTTC.